These 16 T cell receptor beta chains were sequenced from one sample in a study of read filtering for tumor transcriptome and immune sequencing. From around 0.4 ug of RNA, a library with molecular barcoded alpha/delta and beta/gamma adaptors was made. MiXCR, applied by TCRdb to the reads, yields one record per CDR3 protein. The sample carries approximately 45,000 distinct CDR3 sequences, 15% to 20% recorded once. What was sequenced was a population of CD138-negative cells sorted from bone marrow. The source of these receptors is a donor at least 40 years old with multiple myeloma.

This clonotype was detected ten times or more. The genes are TRBV19 and TRBJ2-1; unclear D gene. With 6 bases removed from V and 0 bases from J, the gap between germline ends came to 15 bases. Looked up from germline, CDR1 is LNHDA and CDR2 is SQIVND (reference sequence). This CDR3 is 16 amino acids long. CDR3 residues: CASSPSLGTSYNEQFF. In DNA, the CDR3 is TGTGCCAGTAGCCCGAGTCTAGGTACCTCCTACAATGAGCAGTTCTTC.

This clonotype was seen ten or more times. The J gene is TRBJ2-5, the V gene TRBV12-3 or TRBV12-4; maybe TRBD2 (5 bases). V lost 3 bases and J 5 bases, leaving 13 bases between the germline ends. The CDR3 has 14 residues. The CDR3 protein is CASSFGELWETQYF. Here the CDR3 DNA reads TGTGCCAGCAGTTTCGGGGAACTTTGGGAGACCCAGTACTTC.

This clonotype has ten or more counts. The chain employs TRBV4-2 and TRBJ2-1; D uncertain. Germline V gene sequence: CDR1 LGHNA, CDR2 YNFKEQ. The CDR3 contains 13 residues. V was cut by 4 bases and J by 4 bases, with 8 bases left in between. CDR3 sequence (DNA): TGTGCCAGCAGCCCCGACCATTACAATGAGCAGTTCTTC. The encoded protein is CASSPDHYNEQFF.

This clonotype came up many times. The chain links TRBV5-1 to TRBJ2-1; 9 bases match TRBD2. The germline V gene encodes CDR1 SGHRS and CDR2 YFSETQ. The CDR3 covers 17 residues. The junction had 8 bases not matched to a gene; V was cut back by 0 bases and J by 4 bases. CDR3 sequence (DNA): TGCGCCAGCAGCTTGGGGGTAGCGGGAGTGGGATACAATGAGCAGTTCTTC. It yields the protein CASSLGVAGVGYNEQFF.

This clonotype came up many times. This chain connects TRBV14 to TRBJ2-3; 10 positions match TRBD2. Germline V gives CDR1 SGHDN, CDR2 FVKESK. The CDR3 sequence is 19 residues long. The junction had 18 bases not matched to a gene; V was cut back by 4 bases and J by 5 bases. Here the CDR3 reads CASSPLAATSAGGRDTQYF. The CDR3 nucleotides are TGTGCCAGCAGCCCCCTGGCAGCAACCTCAGCGGGAGGGAGAGATACGCAGTATTTT.

The V gene is TRBV7-9, the J gene TRBJ2-1; D is possibly TRBD2 (6 bases). The CDR3 is made up of 19 amino acids. Looked up from germline, CDR1 is SEHNR and CDR2 is FQNEAQ (reference sequence). V lost 4 bases to trimming and J lost 1 base, with 23 bases between them. The CDR3 loop reads CASSSNRGGAADSYNEQFF. CDR3 coding DNA: TGTGCCAGCAGCTCCAACCGGGGAGGAGCGGCCGATTCCTACAATGAGCAGTTCTTC.

In this sample, this clonotype turned up many times. The chain couples TRBV12-3 or TRBV12-4 to TRBJ2-5; no firm D call. With 4 bases removed from V and 4 bases from J, the gap between germline ends came to 13 bases. CDR3 length equals 14 residues. The CDR3 loop is CASSWNRSPETQYF. In nucleotides, the CDR3 is TGTGCCAGCAGTTGGAATAGAAGCCCAGAGACCCAGTACTTC.

Ten or more counts support this clonotype. This chain joins TRBV29-1 and TRBJ1-5, with D possibly being TRBD1 (5 bases). The CDR3 has 16 residues. V lost 2 bases to trimming and J lost 5 bases, with 19 bases between them. Germline V gene data show CDR1 as SQVTM and CDR2 as ANQGSEA. The CDR3 spells CSVETSGTVLYQPQHF. As DNA, the CDR3 is TGCAGCGTTGAAACATCCGGGACGGTCCTTTATCAGCCCCAGCATTTT.

This chain uses TRBV7-9 with TRBJ1-6, with D perhaps TRBD1 (6 bases). The V end lost 5 bases, the J end lost 7 bases, and 12 bases lay between the germline ends. The CDR3 length is 14 residues. Germline CDR1 reads SEHNR; CDR2 reads FQNEAQ (reference sequence). The CDR3: CASSGTGPNSPLHF. CDR3 DNA sequence: TGTGCCAGCAGCGGAACAGGGCCGAATTCACCCCTCCACTTT.

A note on this clonotype: One base away lies a much larger clone, so this may be a sequencing read error. J is TRBJ1-1 and V is TRBV3-1, with no clear D. CDR3 length: 13 amino acids. Germline CDR1 reads LGHDT; CDR2 reads YNNKEL (reference sequence). The CDR3 region has the DNA TGTGCCGGCAGCCCGACGGACTGGAATGAAGCTTTCTTT. Its translation is CAGSPTDWNEAFF. The full variable domain, its missing parts supplied by reference TRBV3-1 and TRBJ1-1, is DTAVSQTPKYLVTQMGNDKSIKCEQNLGHDTMYWYKQDSKKFLKIMFSYNNKELIINETVPNRFSPKSPDKAHLNLHINSLELGDSAVYFCAGSPTDWNEAFFGQGTRLTVV.

This clonotype has ten or more counts. The V and J genes are TRBV7-9 and TRBJ1-4; D is unresolved. Germline V gene data show CDR1 as SEHNR and CDR2 as FQNEAQ (reference sequence). CDR3 length: 15 residues. Trimming removed 0 bases at V and 7 bases at J, with 12 bases between. The CDR3 here is CASSLAYKGREKLFF. In DNA form, the CDR3 reads TGTGCCAGCAGCTTAGCGTATAAGGGTCGTGAAAAACTGTTTTTT. Full variable domain (rest looked up from reference TRBV7-9 and TRBJ1-4): DTGVSQNPRHKITKRGQNVTFRCDPISEHNRLYWYRQTLGQGPEFLTYFQNEAQLEKSRLLSDRFSAERPKGSFSTLEIQRTEQGDSAMYLCASSLAYKGREKLFFGSGTQLSVL.

Judged by abundance, this clonotype is medium-sized. V gene TRBV7-2 combines with J gene TRBJ2-1; perhaps TRBD2 as D (5 bases). The CDR3 extends over 13 amino acids. Germline CDR1 and CDR2: SGHTA and FQGNSA. The ends were cut back, 3 bases at V and 5 bases at J, with 8 bases in the middle. The CDR3 nucleotides are TGTGCCAGCAGCTTTGGGAGAAACAATGAGCAGTTCTTC. This translates into CASSFGRNNEQFF.

Points on this clonotype: Given a much more abundant clone one base away, this may be a read error. The rearrangement joins TRBV6-2 or TRBV6-3 to TRBJ2-1; D may correspond to TRBD1 or TRBD2 (5 bases each). The CDR3 is 14 amino acids. Germline CDR1 and CDR2: MNHEY and SVGEGT. The CDR3 region has the DNA TGTACCAGCCGGGGACGGAGCTCCTACAATGAGCAGTTCTTC. It encodes CTSRGRSSYNEQFF.

This clonotype appeared a few times. This rearrangement joins TRBV29-1 to TRBJ1-2; D possibly corresponds to TRBD1 (6 bases). This CDR3 is built from 14 residues. The germline CDR1 and CDR2 sequences are SQVTM and ANQGSEA. Trimming pared 6 bases from V and 4 bases from J, leaving 18 bases between. CDR3 in amino acids: CSVPRNRDTYGYTF. The CDR3 DNA is TGCAGCGTCCCCCGGAACAGGGATACCTATGGCTACACCTTC.

About this clonotype: It may be a read error: a sequence one base away is much more abundant. The chain links TRBV30 to TRBJ2-1; TRBD2 matches 9 bases. Per the germline V gene, CDR1 is GTSNPN and CDR2 is SVGIG (reference sequence). The CDR3 is 15 amino acids. V trimming: 3 bases; J trimming: 2 bases; junction bases outside the gene matches: 5. The CDR3 reads CAWRIAGVPYNEQFF. For the CDR3, the DNA is TGTGCCTGGAGGATAGCGGGAGTGCCCTACAATGAGCAGTTCTTC.

This clonotype was recorded at least ten times. J is TRBJ1-1 and V is TRBV5-1; perhaps TRBD1 as D (6 bases). The CDR3 contains 15 residues. V shed 0 bases and J shed 4 bases, with 13 bases lying between them. Germline V gene data show CDR1 as SGHRS and CDR2 as YFSETQ. The CDR3 region is CASSLVSGGGTEAFF. In DNA, the CDR3 is TGCGCCAGCAGCTTGGTTTCCGGGGGCGGCACTGAAGCTTTCTTT.